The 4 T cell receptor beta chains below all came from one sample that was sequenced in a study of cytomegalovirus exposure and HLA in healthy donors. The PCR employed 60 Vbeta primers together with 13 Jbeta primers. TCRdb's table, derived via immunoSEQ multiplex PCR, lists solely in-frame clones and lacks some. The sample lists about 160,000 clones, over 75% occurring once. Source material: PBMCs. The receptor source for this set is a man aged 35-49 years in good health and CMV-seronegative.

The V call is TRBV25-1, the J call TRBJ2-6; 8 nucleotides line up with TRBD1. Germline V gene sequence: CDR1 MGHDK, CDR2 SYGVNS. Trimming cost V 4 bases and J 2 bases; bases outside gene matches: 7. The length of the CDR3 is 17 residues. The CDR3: CASSGGQGIPGANVLTF. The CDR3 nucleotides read TGTGCCAGCAGTGGCGGACAGGGCATACCTGGGGCCAACGTCCTGACTTTC.

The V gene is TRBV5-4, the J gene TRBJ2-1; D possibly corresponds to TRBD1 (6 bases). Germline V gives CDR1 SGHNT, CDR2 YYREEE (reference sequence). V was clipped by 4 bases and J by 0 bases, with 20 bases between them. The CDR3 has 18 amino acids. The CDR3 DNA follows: TGTGCCAGCAGCCCCCCAGGGGTGATCCGGAGCTCCTACAATGAGCAGTTCTTC. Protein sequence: CASSPPGVIRSSYNEQFF. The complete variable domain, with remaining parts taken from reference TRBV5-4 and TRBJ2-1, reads ETGVTQSPTHLIKTRGQQVTLRCSSQSGHNTVSWYQQALGQGPQFIFQYYREEENGRGNFPPRFSGLQFPNYSSELNVNALELDDSALYLCASSPPGVIRSSYNEQFFGPGTRLTVL.

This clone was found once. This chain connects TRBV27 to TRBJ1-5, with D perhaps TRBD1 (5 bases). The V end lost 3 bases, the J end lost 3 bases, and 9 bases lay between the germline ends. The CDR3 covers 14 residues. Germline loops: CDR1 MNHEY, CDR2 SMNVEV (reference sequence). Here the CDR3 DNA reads TGTGCCAGCAGTTTCGGGGGTTACAATCAGCCCCAGCATTTT. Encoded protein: CASSFGGYNQPQHF.

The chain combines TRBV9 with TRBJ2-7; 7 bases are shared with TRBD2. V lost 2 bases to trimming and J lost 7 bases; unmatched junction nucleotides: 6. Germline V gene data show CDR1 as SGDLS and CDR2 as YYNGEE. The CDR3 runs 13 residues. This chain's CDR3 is CASSVDVGGEQYF. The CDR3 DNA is TGTGCCAGCAGCGTTGACGTCGGGGGGGAGCAGTACTTC.